This T cell receptor beta chain is from a study of T cells in localized non-small cell lung cancer. Study outcomes and limitations: Uninvolved adjacent lung had higher T cell clonality than tumor and all other tissues. When the top 100 tumor clones were examined, a median about 60 of them also appeared in the adjacent lung, which was paired and uninvolved.

Note on this clone: Its antigen is not identified.

Measured with immunoSEQ multiplex PCR; TCRdb has only the in-frame clones, and not every one. Among 45,000 to 60,000 clones listed, around 87% were seen once. The CDR3 has 14 residues. Germline assignment: CDR1 SSHAT and CDR2 FNYEAQ (reference sequence). V was cut by 3 bases and J by 4 bases, with 11 bases left in between. The chain links TRBV7-7 to TRBJ2-3, with D perhaps matching TRBD2 (7 bases). The sequence came from a man aged 40 to 75 with stage II lung adenocarcinoma. The source material was PBMCs, sampled before any cancer treatment. CDR3 nucleotide sequence: TGTGCCAGCAGCTTGGGGGGGCGGGCAGATACGCAGTATTTT. Translation gives CASSLGGRADTQYF.